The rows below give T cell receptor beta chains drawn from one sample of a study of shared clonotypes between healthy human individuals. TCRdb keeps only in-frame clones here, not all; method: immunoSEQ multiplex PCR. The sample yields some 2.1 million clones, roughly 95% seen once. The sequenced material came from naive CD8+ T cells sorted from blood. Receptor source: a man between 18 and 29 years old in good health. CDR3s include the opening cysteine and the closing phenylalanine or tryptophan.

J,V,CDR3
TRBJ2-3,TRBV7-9,CASSRDASTDTQYF
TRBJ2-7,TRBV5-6,CASSRWTASYEQYF
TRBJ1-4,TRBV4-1,CASSQGRTTTNEKLFF
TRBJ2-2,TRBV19,CASSIRGGELFF
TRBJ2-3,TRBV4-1,CASSLAQGHTDTQYF
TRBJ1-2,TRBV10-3,CAISESWGTGSDGYTF
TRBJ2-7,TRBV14,CASSQHRSSYEQYF
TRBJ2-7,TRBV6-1,CASSVGRGSSYEQYF
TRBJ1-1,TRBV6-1,CASTSGLYMNTEAFF
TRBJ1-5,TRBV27,CASSLGDRQPQHF
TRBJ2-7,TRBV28,CASTGPDRGYEQYF
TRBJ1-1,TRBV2,CASSEAGTGSEAFF
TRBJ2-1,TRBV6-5,CASGLAGVYNEQFF
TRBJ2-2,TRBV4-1,CASSQDRADTGELFF
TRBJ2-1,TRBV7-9,CASSLVTSGGSYNEQFF
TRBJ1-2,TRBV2,CASSDINGYTF
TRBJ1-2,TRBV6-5,CASSYREGGYTF
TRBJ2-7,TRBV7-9,CASSLGTTFYEQYF
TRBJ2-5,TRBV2,CASSPGGAYQETQYF
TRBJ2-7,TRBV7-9,CASSLTGGSYEQYF
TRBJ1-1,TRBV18,CASSPPVTLNTEAFF
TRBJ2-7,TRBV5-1,CASSLFTGASEQYF
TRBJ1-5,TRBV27,CASSYSRGGDQPQHF
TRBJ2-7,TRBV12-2,CASRFLGLAGGREQYF
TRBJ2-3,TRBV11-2,CASSLGAGSFPDTQYF
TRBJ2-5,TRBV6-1,CASSELEGNSLYETQYF
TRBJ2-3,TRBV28,CASSSIYRDRGISDTQYF
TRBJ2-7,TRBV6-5,CASSSLLVYEQYF
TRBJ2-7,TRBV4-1,CASSQDGGAGNEQYF
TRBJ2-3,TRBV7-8,CASSLRKGQPSWNTQYF
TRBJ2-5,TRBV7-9,CASSLPGQETQYF
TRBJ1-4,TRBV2,CASNGDTIVGEKLFF
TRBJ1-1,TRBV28,CASSLLQGMNTEAFF
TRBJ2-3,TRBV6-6,CASSSGDTQYF
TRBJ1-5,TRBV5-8,CASSPEVGMSNQPQHF
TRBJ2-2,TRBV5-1,CASSYQGGTGELFF
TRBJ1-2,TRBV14,CASSQDLQSEGNGYTF
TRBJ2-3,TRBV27,CASSLSGGRRDTQYF
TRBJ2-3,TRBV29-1,CSVESGGATDTQYF